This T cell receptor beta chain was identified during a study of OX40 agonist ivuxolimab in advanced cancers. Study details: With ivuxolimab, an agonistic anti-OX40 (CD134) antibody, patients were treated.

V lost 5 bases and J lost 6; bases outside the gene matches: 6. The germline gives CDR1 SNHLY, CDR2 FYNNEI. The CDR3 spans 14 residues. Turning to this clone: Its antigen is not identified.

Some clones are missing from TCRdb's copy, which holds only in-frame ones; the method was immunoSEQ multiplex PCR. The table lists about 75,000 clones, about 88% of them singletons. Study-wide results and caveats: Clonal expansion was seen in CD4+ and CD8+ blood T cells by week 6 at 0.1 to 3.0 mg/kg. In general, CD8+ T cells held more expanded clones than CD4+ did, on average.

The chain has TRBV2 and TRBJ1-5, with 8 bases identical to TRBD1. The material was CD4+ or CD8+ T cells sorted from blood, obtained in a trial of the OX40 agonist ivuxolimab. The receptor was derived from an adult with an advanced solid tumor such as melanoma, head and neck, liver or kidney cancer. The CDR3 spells CASSLDRVIQPQHF. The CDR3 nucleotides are TGTGCCAGCAGTTTGGACAGGGTCATTCAGCCCCAGCATTTT.